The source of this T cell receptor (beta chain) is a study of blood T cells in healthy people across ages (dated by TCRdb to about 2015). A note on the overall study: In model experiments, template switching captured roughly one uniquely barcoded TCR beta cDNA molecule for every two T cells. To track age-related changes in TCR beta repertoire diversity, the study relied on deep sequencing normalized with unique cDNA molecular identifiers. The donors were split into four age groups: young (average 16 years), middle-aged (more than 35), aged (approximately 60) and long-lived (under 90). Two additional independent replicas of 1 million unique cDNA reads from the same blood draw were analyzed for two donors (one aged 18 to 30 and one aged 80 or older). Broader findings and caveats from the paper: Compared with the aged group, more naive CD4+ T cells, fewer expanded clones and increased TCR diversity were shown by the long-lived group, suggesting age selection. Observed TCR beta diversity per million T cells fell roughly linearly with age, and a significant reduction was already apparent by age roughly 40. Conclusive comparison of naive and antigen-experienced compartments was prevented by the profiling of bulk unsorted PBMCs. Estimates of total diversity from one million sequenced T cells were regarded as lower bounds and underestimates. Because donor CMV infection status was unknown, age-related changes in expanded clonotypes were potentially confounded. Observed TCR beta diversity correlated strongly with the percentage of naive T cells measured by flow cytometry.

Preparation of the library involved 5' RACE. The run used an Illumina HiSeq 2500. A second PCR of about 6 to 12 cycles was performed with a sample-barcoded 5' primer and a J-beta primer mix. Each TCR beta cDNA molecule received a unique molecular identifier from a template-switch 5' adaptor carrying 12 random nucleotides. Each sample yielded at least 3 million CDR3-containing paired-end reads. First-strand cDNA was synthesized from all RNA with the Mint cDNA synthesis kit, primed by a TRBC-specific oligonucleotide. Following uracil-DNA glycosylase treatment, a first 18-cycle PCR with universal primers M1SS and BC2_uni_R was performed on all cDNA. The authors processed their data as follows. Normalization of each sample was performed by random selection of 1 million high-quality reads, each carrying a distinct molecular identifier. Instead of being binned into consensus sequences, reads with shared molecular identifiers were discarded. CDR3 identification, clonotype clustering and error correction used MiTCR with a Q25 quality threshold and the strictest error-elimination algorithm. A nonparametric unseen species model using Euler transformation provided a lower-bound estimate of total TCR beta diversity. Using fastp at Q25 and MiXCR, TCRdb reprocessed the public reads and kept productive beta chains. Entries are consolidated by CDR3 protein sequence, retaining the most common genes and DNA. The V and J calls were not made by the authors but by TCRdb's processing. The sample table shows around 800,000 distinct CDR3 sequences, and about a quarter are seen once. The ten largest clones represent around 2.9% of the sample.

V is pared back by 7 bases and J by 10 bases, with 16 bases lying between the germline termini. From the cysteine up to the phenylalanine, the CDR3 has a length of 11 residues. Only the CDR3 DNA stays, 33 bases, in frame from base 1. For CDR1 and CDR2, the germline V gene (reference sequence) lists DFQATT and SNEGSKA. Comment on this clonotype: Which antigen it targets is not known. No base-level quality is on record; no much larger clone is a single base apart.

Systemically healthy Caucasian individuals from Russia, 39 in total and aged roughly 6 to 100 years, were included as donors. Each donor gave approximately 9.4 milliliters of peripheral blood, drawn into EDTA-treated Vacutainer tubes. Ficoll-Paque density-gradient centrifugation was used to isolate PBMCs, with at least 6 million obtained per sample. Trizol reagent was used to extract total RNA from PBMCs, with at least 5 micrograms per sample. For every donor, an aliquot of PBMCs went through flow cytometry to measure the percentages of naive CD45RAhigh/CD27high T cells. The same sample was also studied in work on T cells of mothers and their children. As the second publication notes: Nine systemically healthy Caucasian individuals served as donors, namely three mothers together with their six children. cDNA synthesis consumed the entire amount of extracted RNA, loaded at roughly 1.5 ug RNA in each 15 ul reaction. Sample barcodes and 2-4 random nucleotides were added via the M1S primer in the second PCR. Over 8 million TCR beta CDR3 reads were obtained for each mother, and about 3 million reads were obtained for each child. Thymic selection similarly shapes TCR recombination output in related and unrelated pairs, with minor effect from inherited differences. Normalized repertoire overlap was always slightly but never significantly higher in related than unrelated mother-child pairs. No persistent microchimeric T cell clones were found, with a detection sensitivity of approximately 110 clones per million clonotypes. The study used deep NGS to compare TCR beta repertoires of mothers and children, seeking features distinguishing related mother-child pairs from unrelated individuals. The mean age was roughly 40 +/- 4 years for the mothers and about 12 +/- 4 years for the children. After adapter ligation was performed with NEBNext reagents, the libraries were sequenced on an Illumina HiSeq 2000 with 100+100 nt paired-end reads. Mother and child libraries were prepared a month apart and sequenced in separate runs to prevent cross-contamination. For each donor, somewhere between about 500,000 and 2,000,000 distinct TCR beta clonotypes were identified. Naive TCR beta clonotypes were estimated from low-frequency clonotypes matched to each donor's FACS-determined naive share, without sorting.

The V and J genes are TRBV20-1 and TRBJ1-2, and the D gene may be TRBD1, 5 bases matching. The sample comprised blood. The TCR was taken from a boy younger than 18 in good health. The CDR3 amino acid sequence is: CSVSGGGDYTF. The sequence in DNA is TGCAGTGTTAGTGGCGGAGGGGACTACACCTTC.